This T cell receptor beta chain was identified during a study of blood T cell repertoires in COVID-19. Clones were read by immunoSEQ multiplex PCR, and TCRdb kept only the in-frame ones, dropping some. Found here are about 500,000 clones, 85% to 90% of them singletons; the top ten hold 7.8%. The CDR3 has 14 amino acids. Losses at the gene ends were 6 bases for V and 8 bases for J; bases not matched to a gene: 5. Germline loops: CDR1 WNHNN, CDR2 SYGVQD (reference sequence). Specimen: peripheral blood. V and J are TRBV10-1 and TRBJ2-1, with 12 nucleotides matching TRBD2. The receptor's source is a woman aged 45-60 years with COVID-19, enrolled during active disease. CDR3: CASSPSGGAYEQFF. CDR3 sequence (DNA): TGCGCCAGCAGCCCTAGCGGGGGGGCGTATGAGCAGTTCTTC.